The next 2 T cell receptor beta chains were all read from a single sample in a study of tissue T cells after allogeneic stem cell transplantation (dated by TCRdb to the early 2020s). Libraries were made using the immunoSEQ multiplex PCR assay. The table was pulled from immuneACCESS by TCRdb, which kept in-frame rearrangements only. Such tables lose some clones; where checked, under half of the loss comes from unresolved V genes, and the rest has no known cause. The sample includes around 28,000 clones, with 85% observed a single time. Of the sample, 3% to 4% falls within the top ten clones. Sample time point, as interpreted from the label and publication: recipient (host-origin) PBMCs collected before allo-HCT. Sequenced material: blood, taken before transplantation. The receptors were gathered from a woman aged 18 to 49 who later had graft-versus-host disease after an allogeneic stem cell transplant.

This clone appeared a few times. CDR3 sequence (DNA): TGTGCCAGCAGCTCGACAGGGACCCCCTACGAGCAGTACTTC. Translated: CASSSTGTPYEQYF. This chain joins TRBV7-9 and TRBJ2-7, with 7 bases fitting TRBD1. The CDR3 loop spans 14 amino acids. V gave up 4 bases and J gave up 2 bases; unmatched junction bases: 5. Looked up from germline, CDR1 is SEHNR and CDR2 is FQNEAQ (reference sequence).

The chain is built from TRBV11-1 and TRBJ1-1; the D gene is possibly TRBD1 (5 bases). The V gene lost 2 bases and the J gene lost 6 bases, with 16 bases spanning the gap. The germline V gene encodes CDR1 SGHAT and CDR2 FQDESV (reference sequence). This CDR3 region has 15 residues. DNA for the CDR3: TGTGCCAGCAGCTTATTTTTCAGCGGGACTGCTGAAGCTTTCTTT. Amino acid sequence: CASSLFFSGTAEAFF.